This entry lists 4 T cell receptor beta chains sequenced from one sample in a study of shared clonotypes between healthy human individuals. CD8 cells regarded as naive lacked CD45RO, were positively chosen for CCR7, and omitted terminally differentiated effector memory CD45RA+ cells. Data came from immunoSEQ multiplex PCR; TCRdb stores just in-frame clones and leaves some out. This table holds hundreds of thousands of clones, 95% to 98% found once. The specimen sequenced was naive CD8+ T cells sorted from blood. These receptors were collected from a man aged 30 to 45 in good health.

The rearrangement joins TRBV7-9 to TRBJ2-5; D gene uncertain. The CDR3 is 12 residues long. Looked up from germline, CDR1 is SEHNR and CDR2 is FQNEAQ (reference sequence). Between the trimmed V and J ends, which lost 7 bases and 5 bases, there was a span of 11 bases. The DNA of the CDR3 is TGTGCCAGCACCCCGTCTGGTGAGACCCAGTACTTC. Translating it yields CASTPSGETQYF.

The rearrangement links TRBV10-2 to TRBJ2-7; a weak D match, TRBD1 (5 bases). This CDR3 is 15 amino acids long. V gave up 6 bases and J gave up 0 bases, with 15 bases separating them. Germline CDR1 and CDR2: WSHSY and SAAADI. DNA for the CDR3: TGCGCCAGCAGAGATAACAGGCAGAGCTCCTACGAGCAGTACTTC. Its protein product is CASRDNRQSSYEQYF.

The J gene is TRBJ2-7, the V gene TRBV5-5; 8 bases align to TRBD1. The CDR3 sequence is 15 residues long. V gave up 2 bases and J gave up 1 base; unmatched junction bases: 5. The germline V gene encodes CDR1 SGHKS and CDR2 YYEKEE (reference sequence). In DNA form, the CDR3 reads TGTGCCAGCAGCTTCGGACAGGGACTGTCCTACGAGCAGTACTTC. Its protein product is CASSFGQGLSYEQYF.

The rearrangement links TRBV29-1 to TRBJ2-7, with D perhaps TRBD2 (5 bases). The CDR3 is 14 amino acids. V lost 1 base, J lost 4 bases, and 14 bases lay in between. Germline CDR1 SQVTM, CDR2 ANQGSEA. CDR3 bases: TGCAGCGTTGAAGGGAGAGGCGAGCGGTACGAGCAGTACTTC. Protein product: CSVEGRGERYEQYF.